Each of the 27 T cell receptor beta chains below was sequenced from the same sample in a study of OX40 agonist ivuxolimab in advanced cancers. Some clones are missing from TCRdb's copy, which holds only in-frame ones; the method was immunoSEQ multiplex PCR. The data hold 57,000 or so clones, with roughly 82% observed a single time. Sequenced material: CD4+ or CD8+ T cells sorted from blood, taken in a trial of the OX40 agonist ivuxolimab. These TCRs come from an adult with an advanced solid tumor such as melanoma, head and neck, liver or kidney cancer.

This clone was seen just once. The chain links TRBV15 to TRBJ1-6; TRBD1 is a possible D gene (6 bases). Germline V lookup: CDR1 LNHNV, CDR2 YYDKDF (reference sequence). The V and J ends lost 0 bases and 7 bases respectively, with 10 bases between them. This CDR3 region has 15 residues. The CDR3 DNA is TGTGCCACCAGCAGAGATGGGGGCGGGAATTCACCCCTCCACTTT. Translated, it gives CATSRDGGGNSPLHF.

This chain uses TRBV27 with TRBJ2-7, with D unclear. This CDR3 is 14 amino acids long. Trimming took 5 bases from V and 3 from J, leaving 14 bases between them. Germline CDR1 is MNHEY and CDR2 is SMNVEV (reference sequence). CDR3 DNA sequence: TGTGCCAGCAGTCCATCACAGTCGGGCTACGAGCAGTACTTC. Translated, it gives CASSPSQSGYEQYF.

The chain couples TRBV18 to TRBJ1-2, with 7 bases fitting TRBD1. The CDR3 length is 13 residues. V lost 3 bases and J lost 3; bases outside the gene matches: 1. CDR1 is KGHSH and CDR2 is LQKENI in the germline V gene. CDR3 bases: TGTGCCAGCTCACCCGGGACAGACTATGGCTACACCTTC. It yields the protein CASSPGTDYGYTF.

V usage is TRBV28 and J usage is TRBJ1-6; TRBD1 might be the D (6 bases). Germline V lookup: CDR1 MDHEN, CDR2 SYDVKM. This CDR3 has 15 residues. V shed 7 bases and J shed 8 bases, with 18 bases lying between them. Here the CDR3 DNA reads TGTGCCAGCAAGCGAGCGGGAGGGGGAGATTCACCCCTCCACTTT. It translates to CASKRAGGGDSPLHF.

The chain joins TRBV18 to TRBJ1-1; D unclear. This CDR3 region has 17 residues. The germline V gene has CDR1 KGHSH and CDR2 LQKENI. Trimming took off 1 base at V and 0 bases at J, with 15 bases between the two ends. The CDR3 DNA reads as TGTGCCAGCTCACCACAAAACGCCGAAGCAGTGAACACTGAAGCTTTCTTT. This translates into CASSPQNAEAVNTEAFF.

Written as DNA, the CDR3 is TGTGCCAGCAGCTTAGGGGGGTACACAGATACGCAGTATTTT. It translates to CASSLGGYTDTQYF. The gene calls are TRBV7-2 and TRBJ2-3; D may correspond to TRBD1 or TRBD2 (5 bases each). This CDR3 comprises 14 residues. Germline values: CDR1 SGHTA, CDR2 FQGNSA. The V end lost 1 base, the J end lost 2 bases, and 7 bases lay between the germline ends.

For this clone: A clone one base away is much larger, so this may be a read error. The V gene is TRBV11-3, the J gene TRBJ1-1; D is uncertain. CDR1 and CDR2 (germline): SGHNT, YENEEA. The germline V and J ends were trimmed by 0 bases and 1 base, with 3 bases remaining between them. CDR3 length equals 13 residues. CDR3 sequence reads: CASSLEENTEAFF. The CDR3 DNA is TGTGCCAGCAGCTTAGAAGAGAACACTGAAGCTTTCTTT. Full variable domain (missing parts from reference TRBV11-3 and TRBJ1-1): EAGVVQSPRYKIIEKKQPVAFWCNPISGHNTLYWYLQNLGQGPELLIRYENEEAVDDSQLPKDRFSAERLKGVDSTLKIQPAELGDSAVYLCASSLEENTEAFFGQGTRLTVV.

The genes are TRBV29-1 and TRBJ2-4; 7 bases line up with TRBD1. Germline V gene lookup returns CDR1 SQVTM and CDR2 ANQGSEA. The CDR3 is made up of 19 amino acids. V gave up 5 bases and J gave up 0 bases; unmatched junction bases: 19. CDR3 in amino acids: CSVPTPDRARTLAKNIQYF. The CDR3, as DNA: TGCAGCGTTCCTACACCTGACAGGGCCAGAACCCTAGCCAAAAACATTCAGTACTTC. Combining the CDR3 with reference TRBV29-1 and TRBJ2-4 gives the whole variable domain SAVISQKPSRDICQRGTSLTIQCQVDSQVTMMFWYRQQPGQSLTLIATANQGSEATYESGFVIDKFPISRPNLTFSTLTVSNMSPEDSSIYLCSVPTPDRARTLAKNIQYFGAGTRLSVL.

Remarks on this clone: Relative to the germline gene, one junction end is altered; a read error may explain this. The genes are TRBV29-1 and TRBJ2-7; D possibly uses TRBD1 or TRBD2 (6 bases each). The CDR3 has 13 residues. Germline CDR1 reads SQVTM; CDR2 reads ANQGSEA. This CDR3 reads CSAELGGGREQYF. CDR3 DNA: TGCAGCGCTGAATTGGGTGGGGGGCGCGAGCAGTACTTC.

Only one count was recorded for this clone. The rearrangement links TRBV28 to TRBJ2-5; TRBD1 matches at 9 bases. V lost 5 bases to trimming and J lost 4 bases; unmatched junction nucleotides: 8. This CDR3 spans 15 amino acids. Germline lookup yields CDR1 MDHEN and CDR2 SYDVKM. CDR3 sequence: CASSPPGQGGETQYF. DNA for the CDR3: TGTGCCAGCAGTCCACCGGGACAGGGAGGAGAGACCCAGTACTTC.

Here the CDR3 reads CASSFEQGYSNQPQHF. CDR3 DNA: TGTGCCAGCTCATTCGAACAGGGATATAGCAATCAGCCCCAGCATTTT. The chain uses TRBV18 and TRBJ1-5; D might be TRBD1 (6 bases). Germline V gives CDR1 KGHSH, CDR2 LQKENI. Trimming left V 5 bases short and J 0 bases short, with 14 bases between. The CDR3 sequence is 16 residues long.

The V gene is TRBV18, the J gene TRBJ2-7; 8 bases are shared with TRBD1. J lost 7 bases, V lost 2 bases, and 13 bases had no gene match. CDR1 and CDR2 from the germline V gene are KGHSH and LQKENI. This CDR3 spans 16 amino acids. CDR3 nucleotide sequence: TGTGCCAGCTCACCAACGGGGACAGGACCAGTCCGGGAGCAGTACTTC. Protein: CASSPTGTGPVREQYF.

The V call is TRBV28, the J call TRBJ2-4; D assignment may be TRBD1 or TRBD2 (5 bases each). Deletions cut 8 bases from V and 3 bases from J, with 11 bases between. CDR1 is MDHEN, CDR2 SYDVKM, per germline. This CDR3 is built from 13 residues. The CDR3 DNA sequence: TGTGCCAGCCGGACACGGGACAAAAACATTCAGTACTTC. Translating gives CASRTRDKNIQYF.

V is TRBV19 and J is TRBJ1-4; no clear D. Trimming left V 4 bases short and J 8 bases short, with 11 bases between. CDR3 size: 13 residues. Germline assignment: CDR1 LNHDA and CDR2 SQIVND (reference sequence). Here the CDR3 DNA reads TGTGCCAGTAGTACCCAAAGAGAGGAAAAACTGTTTTTT. Encoded protein: CASSTQREEKLFF.

This clone has a handful of counts. The CDR3 is CASWGTYNEQFF. The CDR3, as DNA: TGTGCCAGCTGGGGGACTTACAATGAGCAGTTCTTC. The chain couples TRBV6-1 to TRBJ2-1; weak D call: TRBD2 (6 bases). The CDR3 is 12 residues long. Trimming pared 8 bases from V and 4 bases from J, leaving 9 bases between. Germline V gene lookup returns CDR1 MNHNS and CDR2 SASEGT.

V usage is TRBV11-2 and J usage is TRBJ2-1; D is perhaps TRBD1 (5 bases). From germline, CDR1 is SGHAT and CDR2 FQNNGV. This CDR3 has 14 amino acids. V was shortened by 5 bases and J by 3 bases, with 11 bases between the two germline ends. CDR3 residues: CASSHRGNYNEQFF. CDR3 DNA sequence: TGTGCCAGCAGCCATAGGGGCAACTACAATGAGCAGTTCTTC.

This rearrangement joins TRBV19 to TRBJ2-1; TRBD2 aligns across 9 bases. The length of the CDR3 is 16 residues. J gave up 3 bases and V 3 bases, and 6 bases lay outside the gene matches. From germline, CDR1 is LNHDA and CDR2 SQIVND (reference sequence). The CDR3 sequence: CASSMVAGVLYNEQFF. The DNA of the CDR3 is TGTGCCAGTAGTATGGTAGCGGGGGTTCTCTACAATGAGCAGTTCTTC.

This chain links TRBV9 with TRBJ2-7; TRBD2 matches 7 bases. Trimming removed 0 bases from V and 3 bases from J; junction bases left unmatched: 9. CDR1 and CDR2 (germline): SGDLS, YYNGEE. The CDR3 is made up of 16 amino acids. The CDR3, as DNA: TGTGCCAGCAGCGTAGTGGTCGGGGGGTTCAGCTACGAGCAGTACTTC. Amino acid sequence: CASSVVVGGFSYEQYF.

The chain links TRBV7-6 to TRBJ1-6, with 7 bases lining up with TRBD1. The J segment lost 7 bases and the V segment lost 3 bases, leaving 6 bases of the junction unmatched. This CDR3 has 15 amino acids. CDR1 SGHVS and CDR2 FNYEAQ come from the germline V gene. CDR3 DNA: TGTGCCAGCAGCTTCGGGACAGCCCGCAATTCACCCCTCCACTTT. Its protein product is CASSFGTARNSPLHF. The full variable domain, its missing parts supplied by reference TRBV7-6 and TRBJ1-6, is GAGVSQSPRYKVTKRGQDVALRCDPISGHVSLYWYRQALGQGPEFLTYFNYEAQQDKSGLPNDRFSAERPEGSISTLTIQRTEQRDSAMYRCASSFGTARNSPLHFGNGTRLTVT.

The rearrangement links TRBV6-1 to TRBJ2-3; TRBD1 is a possible D gene (5 bases). Trimming pared 1 base from V and 0 bases from J, leaving 8 bases between. The CDR3 extends over 15 amino acids. CDR1 is MNHNS, CDR2 SASEGT, per germline. The CDR3: CASSEVGPSTDTQYF. In DNA form, the CDR3 reads TGTGCCAGCAGTGAAGTGGGGCCTAGCACAGATACGCAGTATTTT.

The V call is TRBV7-9, the J call TRBJ1-5; weak D call: TRBD1 (6 bases). V was pared by 1 base and J by 0 bases, with 7 bases between. The CDR3 totals 15 residues. Germline V CDR1 and CDR2: SEHNR, FQNEAQ (reference sequence). CDR3 protein: CASSLVGGSNQPQHF. The CDR3 nucleotides are TGTGCCAGCAGCTTAGTAGGGGGTAGCAATCAGCCCCAGCATTTT.

This clone was counted only a few times. V and J are TRBV28 and TRBJ1-5, with 9 bases that match TRBD1. Germline loops: CDR1 MDHEN, CDR2 SYDVKM. After removal of 3 bases from V and 3 bases from J, the junction contained 9 bases not matched to a gene. This CDR3 spans 17 amino acids. The CDR3: CASSFTTYRGLNQPQHF. The CDR3 DNA sequence: TGTGCCAGCAGTTTTACGACTTACAGGGGGCTCAATCAGCCCCAGCATTTT. The full variable domain, its missing parts supplied by reference TRBV28 and TRBJ1-5, is DVKVTQSSRYLVKRTGEKVFLECVQDMDHENMFWYRQDPGLGLRLIYFSYDVKMKEKGDIPEGYSVSREKKERFSLILESASTNQTSMYLCASSFTTYRGLNQPQHFGDGTRLSIL.

This clone was seen once. The chain links TRBV5-8 to TRBJ2-3; TRBD2 matches at 12 bases. The J segment lost 0 bases and the V segment lost 4 bases, leaving 3 bases of the junction unmatched. Germline CDR1 is SGHTS and CDR2 is YDEGEE. This CDR3 region has 16 residues. Here the CDR3 DNA reads TGTGCCAGCAGCGCCGGACTAGCGGGGAGCACAGATACGCAGTATTTT. Amino acid sequence: CASSAGLAGSTDTQYF.

The CDR3 sequence: CASSLTGSETDTQYF. The DNA of the CDR3 is TGTGCCAGCTCGCTCACAGGGAGTGAAACAGATACGCAGTATTTT. The chain is built from TRBV18 and TRBJ2-3; D perhaps matches TRBD1 (6 bases). With 6 bases removed from V and 3 bases from J, the gap between germline ends came to 16 bases. This CDR3 has 15 residues. Germline V gives CDR1 KGHSH, CDR2 LQKENI. The variable domain in full, with the rest retrieved from reference TRBV18 and TRBJ2-3, is NAGVMQNPRHLVRRRGQEARLRCSPMKGHSHVYWYRQLPEEGLKFMVYLQKENIIDESGMPKERFSAEFPKEGPSILRIQQVVRGDSAAYFCASSLTGSETDTQYFGPGTRLTVL.

This clone was seen a single time. The genes are TRBV28 and TRBJ2-7, with D possibly TRBD1 on 7 matching bases. The CDR3 has 13 amino acids. V gave up 7 bases and J gave up 7 bases, with 17 bases separating them. From germline, CDR1 is MDHEN and CDR2 SYDVKM. The CDR3 spells CASTSPPGGEQYF. The CDR3 DNA is TGTGCCAGCACTTCACCCCCAGGGGGGGAGCAGTACTTC.

The genes are TRBV29-1 and TRBJ2-7, with D unclear. V was pared by 4 bases and J by 0 bases, with 4 bases between. The CDR3 has 11 residues. Germline CDR1 reads SQVTM; CDR2 reads ANQGSEA. CDR3 protein: CSVGHSYEQYF. For the CDR3, the DNA is TGCAGCGTTGGACACTCCTACGAGCAGTACTTC.

The chain carries TRBV19 and TRBJ2-1; the match to TRBD2 covers 12 bases. CDR3 length equals 15 residues. Germline V lookup: CDR1 LNHDA, CDR2 SQIVND (reference sequence). V was clipped by 9 bases and J by 6 bases; unmatched bases: 9. CDR3 protein: CASRGLAGGLNEQFF. The CDR3 DNA reads as TGTGCCAGCCGAGGTCTAGCGGGGGGGCTCAATGAGCAGTTCTTC.